The TCR beta chain under discussion was sequenced for a study of cytomegalovirus exposure and HLA in healthy donors. Across the study: Earlier results showed 90 million to 120 million unique TCR beta sequences derived from approximately 170 million T cells. Roughly 80 million unique TCRs from HLA-typed donors made up an early data release. General study findings and limits: A later analysis by the authors found several of the most significant clusters apparently linked to common viral pathogens.

60 Vbeta and 13 Jbeta primers were used in PCR. Generated by immunoSEQ multiplex PCR, the TCRdb table keeps only in-frame clones and is missing some. The sample has 150,000 or so clones, 73% seen once. Germline V lookup: CDR1 SGHNT, CDR2 YENEEA. The CDR3 has 15 amino acids. V lost 1 base, J lost 9 bases, and 4 bases stayed unmatched. As concerns this clone: Antigen: not known.

Those who donated were healthy bone marrow donors. Material for sequencing was PBMCs. The TCR was taken from a woman aged 18-29 years in good health and CMV-seronegative. The gene calls are TRBV11-3 and TRBJ2-1; 12 bases align to TRBD2. This CDR3 is CASSLGLAGGGEQFF. The DNA for the CDR3 is TGTGCCAGCAGCTTAGGGCTAGCGGGGGGGGGTGAGCAGTTCTTC.